This T cell receptor (beta chain) was documented in a study of T cells in Graves' hyperthyroidism and ophthalmopathy. Notes on the study in general: Blood samples included most of the expanded thyroid clonotypes exceeding 0.001. With a median lead of around 5.9 months before onset, the model predicted ophthalmopathy.

Germline V lookup: CDR1 SNHLY, CDR2 FYNNEI. The CDR3 has 14 amino acids. Researchers amplified the TCR beta CDR3 regions from RNA transcripts. The TCR CDR3 was amplified in a first-round RT-PCR using the HTBI primer set. Via MiXCR, TCRdb re-called the multiplex PCR reads, giving one row per CDR3 protein. The data hold about 600,000 distinct CDR3 sequences, with more than 14% observed a single time. Regarding this clonotype: Its antigen is unidentified. This may stem from a read error, because a much larger clone lies one nucleotide away.

Sequencing input: blood. This sequence originates from a woman in her fifties or sixties with Graves' ophthalmopathy. V and J are TRBV2 and TRBJ2-5; possibly TRBD1 for D (6 bases). CDR3 in amino acids: CASSERTVQEAQYF. In nucleotides, the CDR3 is TGTGCCAGCAGTGAGCGGACAGTCCAAGAGGCCCAGTACTTC.